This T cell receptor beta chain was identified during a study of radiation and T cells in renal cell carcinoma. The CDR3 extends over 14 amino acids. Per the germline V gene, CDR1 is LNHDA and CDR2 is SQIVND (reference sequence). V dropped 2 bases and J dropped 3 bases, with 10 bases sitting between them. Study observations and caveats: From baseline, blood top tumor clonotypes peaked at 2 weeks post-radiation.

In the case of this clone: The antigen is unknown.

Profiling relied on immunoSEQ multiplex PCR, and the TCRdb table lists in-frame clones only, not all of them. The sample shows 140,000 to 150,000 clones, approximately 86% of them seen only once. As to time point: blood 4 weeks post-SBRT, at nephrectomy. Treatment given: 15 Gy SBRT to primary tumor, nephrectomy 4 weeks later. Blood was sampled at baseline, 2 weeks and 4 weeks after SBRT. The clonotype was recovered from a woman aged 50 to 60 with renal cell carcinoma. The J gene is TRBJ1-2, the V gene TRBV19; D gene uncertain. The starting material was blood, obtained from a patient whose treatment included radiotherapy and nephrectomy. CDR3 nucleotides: TGTGCCAGTAGTATAATTTCGGTGGACTATGGCTACACCTTC. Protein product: CASSIISVDYGYTF.